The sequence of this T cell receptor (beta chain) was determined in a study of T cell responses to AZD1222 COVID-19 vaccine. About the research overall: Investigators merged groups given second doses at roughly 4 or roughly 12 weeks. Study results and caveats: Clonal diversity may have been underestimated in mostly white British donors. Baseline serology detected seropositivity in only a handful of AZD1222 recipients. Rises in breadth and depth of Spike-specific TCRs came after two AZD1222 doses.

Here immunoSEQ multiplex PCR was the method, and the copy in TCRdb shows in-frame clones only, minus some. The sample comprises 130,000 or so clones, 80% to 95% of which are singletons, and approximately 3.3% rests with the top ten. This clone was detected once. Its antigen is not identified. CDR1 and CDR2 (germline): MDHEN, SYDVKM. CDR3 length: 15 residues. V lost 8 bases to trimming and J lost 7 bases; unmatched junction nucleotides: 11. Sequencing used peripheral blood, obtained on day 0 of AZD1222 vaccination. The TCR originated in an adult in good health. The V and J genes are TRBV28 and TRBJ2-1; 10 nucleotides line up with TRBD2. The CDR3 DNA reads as TGTGCCAGCGAGGTGCTAGCGGGAGATCGGAATGAGCAGTTCTTC. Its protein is CASEVLAGDRNEQFF.